The source of this T cell receptor (beta chain) is a study of Ad26.COV2.S vaccination and SARS-CoV-2 variants. Study summary: Participants got Ad26.COV2.S intramuscularly, once or twice 56 days apart.

Produced via immunoSEQ multiplex PCR; TCRdb's table is partial and in-frame only. The sample yields around 400,000 clones, about 83% seen once. Treatment denoted: roughly 20 received Ad26.COV2.S at low or high dose, single or two shots; several received placebo; per-sample allocation not given. On day 63 after the first injection, vaccine and placebo recipients gave samples. Study observations and caveats: Vaccinees displayed broader spike-specific TCR repertoires than placebo recipients. In vaccinated individuals, spike-specific CD8+ and CD4+ T cell responses reportedly displayed substantial breadth.

Trimming cost V 3 bases and J 2 bases; bases outside gene matches: 5. The CDR3 consists of 14 residues. Germline loops: CDR1 SGHNT, CDR2 YYREEE (reference sequence). Worth noting for this clone: Its antigen remains unidentified.

The source was peripheral blood, collected in a trial of Ad26.COV2.S vaccine versus placebo. The chain combines TRBV5-4 with TRBJ2-7, with 7 positions matching TRBD1. This sequence originates from a person aged 18-65 years who received the Ad26.COV2.S COVID-19 vaccine or a placebo. DNA for the CDR3: TGTGCCAGCAGCTGGGGGACAGAGACCTACGAGCAGTACTTC. Protein product: CASSWGTETYEQYF.